Listed here are 29 T cell receptor beta chains from one sample, sequenced in a study of blood T cell repertoires in COVID-19. This table comes from immunoSEQ multiplex PCR, and its TCRdb copy is limited to in-frame clones, with some not included. There are approximately 220,000 clones in the sample; less than 90% occur only once, and 0.72% lies in the top ten. Sequencing was performed on peripheral blood. Receptor source: a man in his forties with acute or convalescent COVID-19.

V gene TRBV3-1 (or the pseudogene TRBV3-2) combines with J gene TRBJ2-3, with unresolved D. The CDR3 is 14 amino acids. V was trimmed by 4 bases and J by 5 bases, leaving 13 bases between them. Germline lookup yields CDR1 LGHDT and CDR2 YNNKEL (reference sequence). CDR3 in amino acids: CASSPSAPGDTQYF. CDR3 DNA: TGTGCCAGCAGCCCATCGGCTCCAGGAGATACGCAGTATTTT.

This clone appeared a single time. The chain uses TRBV13 and TRBJ1-1; 8 nucleotides line up with TRBD1. In germline, CDR1 is PRHDT, CDR2 FYEKMQ (reference sequence). The CDR3 has 14 residues. J gave up 4 bases and V 3 bases, and 4 bases lay outside the gene matches. CDR3 bases: TGTGCCAGCAGCTTCCCGACAGGGGCCACTGAAGCTTTCTTT. It specifies CASSFPTGATEAFF.

The chain carries TRBV25-1 and TRBJ2-2; 10 bases are a match to TRBD2. Germline CDR1 and CDR2: MGHDK and SYGVNS. This CDR3 region has 14 residues. J gave up 4 bases and V 5 bases, and 1 base lay outside the gene matches. The CDR3 coding sequence is TGTGCCAGCAGTTTAGCGGGGGGCACCGGGGAGCTGTTTTTT. This translates into CASSLAGGTGELFF. Full variable domain (outside the CDR3, taken from reference TRBV25-1 and TRBJ2-2): EADIYQTPRYLVIGTGKKITLECSQTMGHDKMYWYQQDPGMELHLIHYSYGVNSTEKGDLSSESTVSRIRTEHFPLTLESARPSHTSQYLCASSLAGGTGELFFGEGSRLTVL.

The CDR3 spells CATSDSRGGQSTDTQYF. As DNA, the CDR3 is TGTGCCACCAGTGATTCAAGAGGGGGACAAAGTACAGATACGCAGTATTTT. This sequence joins TRBV24-1 and TRBJ2-3, with D possibly being TRBD1 (6 bases). The CDR3 is 17 amino acids. V was cut by 2 bases and J by 3 bases, with 17 bases left in between. Germline CDR1 and CDR2: KGHDR and SFDVKD.

The chain joins TRBV19 to TRBJ2-7, with TRBD1 matching over 7 bases. J was trimmed by 0 bases and V by 5 bases; bases with no gene match: 4. The CDR3 covers 14 residues. CDR1 and CDR2 (germline): LNHDA, SQIVND (reference sequence). CDR3: CASSVDRLSYEQYF. CDR3 sequence (DNA): TGTGCCAGTAGTGTGGACAGGCTCTCCTACGAGCAGTACTTC.

CDR3 sequence (DNA): TGTGCCAGCAGCTTGGCCCTCGGGGAGCTGTTTTTT. It translates to CASSLALGELFF. The chain employs TRBV5-4 and TRBJ2-2, with D hard to call. The CDR3 is made up of 12 amino acids. V gave up 0 bases and J gave up 7 bases, with 4 bases separating them. Germline V CDR1 and CDR2: SGHNT, YYREEE (reference sequence).

The rearrangement links TRBV5-1 to TRBJ1-6, with D maybe TRBD1 (6 bases). Germline CDR1 SGHRS, CDR2 YFSETQ. V lost 0 bases to trimming and J lost 7 bases, with 14 bases between them. The CDR3 covers 16 residues. The CDR3 sequence: CASSLAGGQWNSPLHF. CDR3 nucleotide sequence: TGCGCCAGCAGCTTGGCGGGGGGCCAATGGAATTCACCCCTCCACTTT. Looking up the rest from reference TRBV5-1 and TRBJ1-6 gives the full variable domain: KAGVTQTPRYLIKTRGQQVTLSCSPISGHRSVSWYQQTPGQGLQFLFEYFSETQRNKGNFPGRFSGRQFSNSRSEMNVSTLELGDSALYLCASSLAGGQWNSPLHFGNGTRLTVT.

The chain uses TRBV12-2 and TRBJ2-1; TRBD1 is taken as the D call from the table, unchecked against the DNA. TRBV12-2 is a pseudogene segment. The CDR3 runs 17 residues. CDR3 amino acids: CASRLKGGLRQGNEQFF. CDR3 nucleotides: TGTGCAAGTCGCCTGAAAGGGGGATTGAGACAGGGTAATGAGCAGTTCTTC.

The chain links TRBV5-4 to TRBJ1-1; D perhaps matches TRBD1 (6 bases). V dropped 3 bases and J dropped 2 bases, with 8 bases sitting between them. Germline V gene sequence: CDR1 SGHNT, CDR2 YYREEE (reference sequence). There are 13 residues in the CDR3. As DNA, the CDR3 is TGTGCCAGCAGCTGGACAGCAAACACTGAAGCTTTCTTT. Translating it yields CASSWTANTEAFF. The full variable domain, with the rest looked up from reference TRBV5-4 and TRBJ1-1, is ETGVTQSPTHLIKTRGQQVTLRCSSQSGHNTVSWYQQALGQGPQFIFQYYREEENGRGNFPPRFSGLQFPNYSSELNVNALELDDSALYLCASSWTANTEAFFGQGTRLTVV.

The rearrangement joins TRBV6-5 to TRBJ1-6, with 8 bases aligning to TRBD1. Germline CDR1 and CDR2: MNHEY and SVGAGI. With V trimmed by 7 bases and J by 9 bases, 8 bases remained unmatched. The CDR3 spans 14 residues. In DNA, the CDR3 is TGTGCCAGCACCCTAGGACAGGGAGGTTCACCCCTCCACTTT. Protein: CASTLGQGGSPLHF.

The chain links TRBV30 to TRBJ1-2; D gene ambiguous. The germline V and J ends were trimmed by 3 bases and 3 bases, with 11 bases remaining between them. Germline values: CDR1 GTSNPN, CDR2 SVGIG (reference sequence). This CDR3 contains 13 residues. The CDR3 sequence is CAWSPRTDYGYTF. Written as DNA, the CDR3 is TGTGCCTGGAGCCCTCGGACTGACTATGGCTACACCTTC.

CDR3 DNA: TGTGCCAGCAGTTTATCAAGACAGGGGAAACAAGAGACCCAGTACTTC. This sequence encodes CASSLSRQGKQETQYF. The chain combines TRBV27 with TRBJ2-5; 8 bases match TRBD1. The CDR3 is made up of 16 amino acids. Unmatched junction bases numbered 5, after V lost 0 bases and J lost 2 bases. CDR1 MNHEY and CDR2 SMNVEV come from the germline V gene (reference sequence).

The chain recombines TRBV11-3 with TRBJ2-3; D gene ambiguous. Per the germline V gene, CDR1 is SGHNT and CDR2 is YENEEA. This CDR3 contains 13 residues. Trimming shortened V by 4 bases and J by 2 bases, and 7 bases separated the two germline ends. Here the CDR3 DNA reads TGTGCCAGCAGCTCACAGAACACAGATACGCAGTATTTT. Protein: CASSSQNTDTQYF.

The chain recombines TRBV27 with TRBJ2-2; possible D gene TRBD1, 6 bases. The V gene's germline CDR1 is MNHEY and CDR2 SMNVEV (reference sequence). Trimming removed 0 bases at V and 5 bases at J, with 10 bases between. The CDR3 is 15 residues long. This CDR3 is CASSLSGAGTGELFF. The CDR3 DNA reads as TGTGCCAGCAGTTTATCGGGGGCCGGGACCGGGGAGCTGTTTTTT.

The J gene is TRBJ2-1, the V gene TRBV7-9, with D unclear. V gave up 1 base and J gave up 6 bases, with 16 bases separating them. The CDR3 totals 16 residues. In germline, CDR1 is SEHNR, CDR2 FQNEAQ (reference sequence). DNA for the CDR3: TGTGCCAGCAGCTTAGGAGTAGGCAGCGCCTCCAATGAGCAGTTCTTC. Its translation is CASSLGVGSASNEQFF.

V gene TRBV28 combines with J gene TRBJ2-1; weak D call: TRBD1 (12 bases). The CDR3 has 19 amino acids. The germline V gene has CDR1 MDHEN and CDR2 SYDVKM. V shed 5 bases and J shed 7 bases, with 30 bases lying between them. Written as DNA, the CDR3 is TGTGCCAGCAGTGAAGGGACAGGGGGCTTAGCGGGAGGGTTTAATGAGCAGTTCTTC. It translates to CASSEGTGGLAGGFNEQFF.

The chain combines TRBV28 with TRBJ2-3; TRBD1 agrees at 8 bases. This CDR3 has 14 residues. From germline, CDR1 is MDHEN and CDR2 SYDVKM. The J segment lost 5 bases and the V segment lost 5 bases, leaving 6 bases of the junction unmatched. CDR3 protein: CASSNQGARDTQYF. The CDR3 nucleotides are TGTGCCAGCAGTAATCAGGGGGCAAGAGATACGCAGTATTTT. Full variable domain (remainder filled in from reference TRBV28 and TRBJ2-3): DVKVTQSSRYLVKRTGEKVFLECVQDMDHENMFWYRQDPGLGLRLIYFSYDVKMKEKGDIPEGYSVSREKKERFSLILESASTNQTSMYLCASSNQGARDTQYFGPGTRLTVL.

V usage is TRBV7-2 and J usage is TRBJ1-5; tentative D call: TRBD1 (6 bases). This CDR3 region has 14 residues. Trimming took 5 bases from V and 6 from J, leaving 14 bases between them. CDR1 is SGHTA and CDR2 is FQGNSA in the germline V gene. DNA of the CDR3: TGTGCCAGCAGCGGAACGGGACAAAGTCAGCCCCAGCATTTT. As protein: CASSGTGQSQPQHF.

This chain uses TRBV28 with TRBJ2-1, with TRBD1 identical over 8 bases. CDR1 and CDR2 (germline): MDHEN, SYDVKM. The V gene end was trimmed by 7 bases and the J gene end by 6 bases; junction bases not matched to a gene: 14. This CDR3 contains 16 residues. CDR3 residues: CASTSRGRGRVNEQFF. CDR3 nucleotide sequence: TGTGCCAGCACCTCAAGGGGCAGGGGGCGGGTCAATGAGCAGTTCTTC.

V gene TRBV2 combines with J gene TRBJ2-7; 12 bases are shared with TRBD2. CDR3 length equals 16 residues. Germline trimming cut 6 bases from V and 3 bases from J; bases unmatched to any gene: 9. Germline V lookup: CDR1 SNHLY, CDR2 FYNNEI. The CDR3 region has the DNA TGTGCCAGCAGCCTTGGACTAGCGGGGTCGATCTACGAGCAGTACTTC. This translates into CASSLGLAGSIYEQYF.

CDR3 nucleotide sequence: TGTGCCAGCAAAGGGGCCGGGGAGCTGTTTTTT. Its protein product is CASKGAGELFF. The V call is TRBV12-3 or TRBV12-4, the J call TRBJ2-2; possibly TRBD1 for D (5 bases). The CDR3 runs to 11 residues. Trimming took 7 bases from V and 6 from J, leaving 6 bases between them.

This clone appeared once. V gene TRBV3-1 (or the pseudogene TRBV3-2) combines with J gene TRBJ2-3, with TRBD2 matching 10 bases. After removal of 4 bases from V and 9 bases from J, the junction contained 10 bases not matched to a gene. CDR1 and CDR2 from the germline V gene are LGHDT and YNNKEL (reference sequence). The CDR3 is made up of 15 amino acids. Written as DNA, the CDR3 is TGTGCCAGCAGCCTTGGATTAGCGGGGGGTTGGACGCAGTATTTT. It yields the protein CASSLGLAGGWTQYF.

This chain uses TRBV14 with TRBJ1-2, with no clear D. Germline V lookup: CDR1 SGHDN, CDR2 FVKESK. The CDR3 spans 15 residues. Trimming removed 3 bases from V and 8 bases from J, with 19 bases in between. CDR3 region: CASSQQVETGSGYTF. The CDR3 DNA is TGTGCCAGCAGCCAGCAGGTCGAGACGGGGTCCGGCTACACCTTC.

Here the CDR3 DNA reads TGTGCCAGCAGTCCCCAAGGAGGTGGGGTCCCTTGGGTTCAGTACTTC. This codes for CASSPQGGGVPWVQYF. V gene TRBV28 combines with J gene TRBJ2-7; TRBD2 might be the D (5 bases). V lost 5 bases, J lost 10 bases, and 27 bases lay in between. Per the germline V gene, CDR1 is MDHEN and CDR2 is SYDVKM. The CDR3 totals 16 residues.

The chain recombines TRBV2 with TRBJ1-2, with 9 bases fitting TRBD1. The CDR3 has 15 residues. V shed 5 bases, J shed 2 bases, and the junction held 6 bases outside the gene matches. Germline V gene lookup returns CDR1 SNHLY and CDR2 FYNNEI. The CDR3 loop is CASSPGQGFNYGYTF. As DNA, the CDR3 is TGTGCCAGCAGTCCTGGACAGGGGTTCAACTATGGCTACACCTTC.

CDR3 sequence reads: CASSITGDPDTQYF. CDR3 coding DNA: TGTGCCAGTAGTATCACAGGGGATCCAGATACGCAGTATTTT. The genes are TRBV19 and TRBJ2-3; TRBD1 matches at 7 bases. Germline V gives CDR1 LNHDA, CDR2 SQIVND (reference sequence). J lost 4 bases, V lost 3 bases, and 4 bases had no gene match. The CDR3 consists of 14 residues.

V and J are TRBV2 and TRBJ1-5, with no clear D. The CDR3 covers 14 residues. The V end was cut by 2 bases, the J end by 2 bases, with 7 bases between. The V gene's germline CDR1 is SNHLY and CDR2 FYNNEI. The CDR3 DNA reads TGTGCCAGCAGTGAAATCCCCGGCAATCAGCCCCAGCATTTT. Amino acids: CASSEIPGNQPQHF. Full variable domain (rest looked up from reference TRBV2 and TRBJ1-5): EPEVTQTPSHQVTQMGQEVILRCVPISNHLYFYWYRQILGQKVEFLVSFYNNEISEKSEIFDDQFSVERPDGSNFTLKIRSTKLEDSAMYFCASSEIPGNQPQHFGDGTRLSIL.

This CDR3 is CASSLPGTGGGNGYEQYF. DNA for the CDR3: TGTGCCAGCAGCTTACCCGGGACAGGGGGCGGAAACGGCTACGAGCAGTACTTC. This chain links TRBV7-2 with TRBJ2-7; 12 nucleotides align to TRBD1. This CDR3 region has 18 residues. Looked up from germline, CDR1 is SGHTA and CDR2 is FQGNSA. Trimming at V came to 2 bases and at J to 3 bases, leaving 11 bases not matched to a gene.

This clone was recorded a few times. The chain uses TRBV6-5 and TRBJ1-3, with D tentatively TRBD1 (5 bases). The germline V and J ends were trimmed by 8 bases and 6 bases, with 20 bases remaining between them. The CDR3 is made up of 15 amino acids. Germline lookup yields CDR1 MNHEY and CDR2 SVGAGI. This CDR3 reads CASCSQGVVENTIYF. The CDR3 coding sequence is TGTGCCAGCTGCTCCCAGGGTGTAGTAGAAAACACCATATATTTT.